These 17 T cell receptor beta chains share one sample of origin, sequenced in a study of shared clonotypes between healthy human individuals. The protocol was immunoSEQ multiplex PCR, while the TCRdb copy is restricted to in-frame clones and leaves out a portion. The data contain about 590,000 clones, just under 97% of them seen just once; the ten biggest clones take up 0.085% to 0.11%. In the naive CD8 group, cells lacked CD45RO and were positively selected for CCR7, so terminally differentiated effector memory CD45RA+ cells were left out. Sequenced: naive CD8+ T cells sorted from blood. The receptors were sampled from a woman in her 30s in good health.

V usage is TRBV27 and J usage is TRBJ2-1; 9 bases map to TRBD2. The CDR3 contains 17 residues. The junction had 11 bases not matched to a gene; V was cut back by 5 bases and J by 3 bases. From germline, CDR1 is MNHEY and CDR2 SMNVEV (reference sequence). The CDR3 reads CASSRIISGRIYNEQFF. The CDR3 nucleotides are TGTGCCAGCAGTCGAATCATTAGCGGGAGAATCTACAATGAGCAGTTCTTC.

This clone was detected once. The chain uses TRBV19 and TRBJ2-5; D gene ambiguous. Germline CDR1 reads LNHDA; CDR2 reads SQIVND (reference sequence). The CDR3 is 15 residues long. With 0 bases removed from V and 5 bases from J, the gap between germline ends came to 13 bases. In nucleotides, the CDR3 is TGTGCCAGTAGTATAGATGACAAGGTCGCGGAGACCCAGTACTTC. Protein sequence: CASSIDDKVAETQYF.

The V gene is TRBV6-5, the J gene TRBJ1-2, with 9 positions matching TRBD1. The CDR3 is 14 residues long. Germline CDR1 MNHEY, CDR2 SVGAGI. After removal of 6 bases from V and 7 bases from J, the junction contained 9 bases not matched to a gene. The CDR3 region has the DNA TGTGCCAGCAGCTCGAACCGGGACAGGGTTGGCTACACCTTC. Protein product: CASSSNRDRVGYTF.

As DNA, the CDR3 is TGTGCCAGCAGTTACGGGACAGGGCTCAATGAGCAGTTCTTC. Protein product: CASSYGTGLNEQFF. The chain couples TRBV6-5 to TRBJ2-1, with TRBD1 matching 9 bases. This CDR3 is built from 14 residues. The germline V gene encodes CDR1 MNHEY and CDR2 SVGAGI. The V and J ends lost 2 bases and 6 bases, in that order; junction bases with no gene match: 2.

The gene calls are TRBV27 and TRBJ2-1; D may match TRBD1 or TRBD2 (6 bases each). Trimming pared 5 bases from V and 0 bases from J, leaving 14 bases between. The CDR3 length is 16 residues. CDR1 MNHEY and CDR2 SMNVEV come from the germline V gene (reference sequence). CDR3: CASSPRWGASYNEQFF. DNA of the CDR3: TGTGCCAGCAGTCCCCGTTGGGGGGCCTCCTACAATGAGCAGTTCTTC.

The chain recombines TRBV19 with TRBJ1-2; D gene ambiguous. Germline CDR1 and CDR2: LNHDA and SQIVND (reference sequence). The CDR3 totals 12 residues. V was trimmed by 3 bases and J by 8 bases, leaving 10 bases between them. The CDR3 sequence is CASSMSWEGYTF. In DNA, the CDR3 is TGTGCCAGTAGTATGTCGTGGGAGGGCTACACCTTC.

The chain joins TRBV6-6 to TRBJ1-1; D is perhaps TRBD1 (5 bases). V was pared by 11 bases and J by 2 bases, with 15 bases between. Germline loops: CDR1 MNHNY, CDR2 SVGAGI (reference sequence). The CDR3 is made up of 13 amino acids. CDR3 bases: TGTGCCGGAACCGACAGCGTAAACACTGAAGCTTTCTTT. Its translation is CAGTDSVNTEAFF.

The chain joins TRBV7-8 to TRBJ2-7, with D possibly being TRBD2 (5 bases). This CDR3 comprises 11 residues. Germline V gives CDR1 SGHVS, CDR2 FQNEAQ. The V end lost 5 bases, the J end lost 6 bases, and 8 bases lay between the germline ends. The CDR3 region has the DNA TGTGCCAGCAGCGCTGCGGGCGAGCAGTACTTC. Translating gives CASSAAGEQYF.

The J gene is TRBJ2-5, the V gene TRBV5-1, with 9 bases that match TRBD1. Germline V gives CDR1 SGHRS, CDR2 YFSETQ. The V and J ends lost 0 bases and 4 bases, in that order; junction bases with no gene match: 7. The length of the CDR3 is 16 residues. The CDR3 loop reads CASSLGTGDSGETQYF. The CDR3 DNA is TGCGCCAGCAGCTTGGGGACAGGGGACTCTGGAGAGACCCAGTACTTC. Together with reference TRBV5-1 and TRBJ2-5, the CDR3 gives the full variable domain: KAGVTQTPRYLIKTRGQQVTLSCSPISGHRSVSWYQQTPGQGLQFLFEYFSETQRNKGNFPGRFSGRQFSNSRSEMNVSTLELGDSALYLCASSLGTGDSGETQYFGPGTRLLVL.

V and J are TRBV29-1 and TRBJ2-5; D unclear. The DNA matches TRBJ2-7 better at its end, which makes the J call doubtful. CDR1 and CDR2 (germline): SQVTM, ANQGSEA. The CDR3 has 13 residues. The CDR3 loop reads CSVPSLSSYEQYF. The CDR3 nucleotides read TGCAGCGTTCCGAGCCTTAGCTCCTACGAGCAGTACTTC.

This clone was detected only once. The chain joins TRBV2 to TRBJ1-5, with a tentative D call TRBD1 (5 bases). This CDR3 has 16 amino acids. With 2 bases removed from V and 4 bases from J, the gap between germline ends came to 15 bases. In germline, CDR1 is SNHLY, CDR2 FYNNEI. CDR3 amino acids: CASSEFNWDRNQPQHF. As DNA, the CDR3 is TGTGCCAGCAGTGAATTTAATTGGGACCGAAATCAGCCCCAGCATTTT.

V and J are TRBV9 and TRBJ2-2; TRBD1 aligns across 9 bases. CDR3 size: 18 residues. Per the germline V gene, CDR1 is SGDLS and CDR2 is YYNGEE. Germline trimming cut 0 bases from V and 3 bases from J; bases unmatched to any gene: 9. CDR3 in DNA: TGTGCCAGCAGCGTAGGAAGGGACAGGGTATTGTACACCGGGGAGCTGTTTTTT. It translates to CASSVGRDRVLYTGELFF.

CDR3 region: CASSLFRQSQETQYF. DNA of the CDR3: TGTGCCAGCAGTTTATTCCGACAGAGCCAAGAGACCCAGTACTTC. The chain couples TRBV28 to TRBJ2-5, with D maybe TRBD1 (5 bases). This CDR3 is 15 amino acids long. Germline V gene lookup returns CDR1 MDHEN and CDR2 SYDVKM. V dropped 1 base and J dropped 1 base, with 10 bases sitting between them.

The chain is built from TRBV27 and TRBJ1-1; weak D call: TRBD1 (6 bases). The CDR3 extends over 15 amino acids. Looked up from germline, CDR1 is MNHEY and CDR2 is SMNVEV (reference sequence). The V end was cut by 4 bases, the J end by 5 bases, with 17 bases between. The CDR3 reads CASSSGRYRATEAFF. DNA of the CDR3: TGTGCCAGCAGTTCTGGCCGCTACAGGGCGACTGAAGCTTTCTTT.

The chain employs TRBV2 and TRBJ2-5, with TRBD2 identical over 7 bases. The CDR3 totals 14 residues. Germline V gene lookup returns CDR1 SNHLY and CDR2 FYNNEI. The V segment lost 8 bases and the J segment 5 bases; nucleotides outside the gene matches: 11. The CDR3 reads CASRGTDGGETQYF. As DNA, the CDR3 is TGTGCCAGCCGAGGGACGGACGGGGGGGAGACCCAGTACTTC.

This chain uses TRBV28 with TRBJ2-3; the D is unclear. This CDR3 is 13 amino acids long. V was shortened by 2 bases and J by 5 bases, with 8 bases between the two germline ends. CDR1 and CDR2 from the germline V gene are MDHEN and SYDVKM. In DNA, the CDR3 is TGTGCCAGCAGTTTAACGACAATAGATACGCAGTATTTT. Amino acid sequence: CASSLTTIDTQYF.

This rearrangement joins TRBV6-5 to TRBJ1-2; 7 positions match TRBD1. Trimming at V came to 7 bases and at J to 5 bases, leaving 7 bases not matched to a gene. The CDR3 sequence is 13 residues long. In germline, CDR1 is MNHEY, CDR2 SVGAGI. CDR3 region: CASNPGTDYGYTF. CDR3 in DNA: TGTGCCAGCAACCCGGGGACAGATTATGGCTACACCTTC.